These T cell receptor beta chains were read from a single sample in a study of blood T cells in healthy people across ages. TCRdb called the 5' RACE reads again in MiXCR, with one record for every CDR3 protein. The sample lists around 1,000,000 distinct CDR3 sequences, 35% to 45% seen once, with around 13% in the top ten. The sample taken for sequencing was blood. The origin of the receptors is a man aged 18 to 29 in good health. Both conserved end residues are part of each CDR3. D genes are given only for firm matches. Rows give clone size only sometimes, using once, few, many, or a class for an expanded clone.

clone_size | d_call | j_call | v_call | cdr3_aa | cdr3_nt
. | TRBD1 | TRBJ2-3 | TRBV6-5 | CASSYTGTGLSGTDTQYF | TGTGCCAGCAGTTATACCGGGACAGGGTTATCGGGCACAGATACGCAGTATTTT
few | . | TRBJ2-7 | TRBV21-1 | CASSIRDGSYEQYF | TGTGCCAGCAGCATCCGGGACGGCAGCTACGAGCAGTACTTC
few | . | TRBJ2-7 | TRBV7-2 | CASSLVGEISYEQYF | TGTGCCAGCAGCTTAGTGGGCGAAATCTCCTACGAGCAGTACTTC
. | . | TRBJ2-1 | TRBV6-1 | CATLSRFF | TGTGCCACCTTAAGCCGGTTCTTC
few | TRBD1 | TRBJ2-2 | TRBV28 | CASTLTGTDTGELFF | TGTGCCAGCACCCTTACCGGGACAGACACCGGGGAGCTGTTTTTT
few | . | TRBJ1-1 | TRBV7-2 | CASSLQGLDTEAFF | TGTGCCAGCAGCTTACAGGGGTTGGACACTGAAGCTTTCTTT
few | . | TRBJ2-3 | TRBV4-3 | CASSQVKLGIVTNCTDTQYF | TGCGCCAGCAGCCAAGTTAAGCTGGGGATCGTTACTAATTGCACAGATACGCAGTATTTT
few | . | TRBJ1-5 | TRBV10-3 | CAISMAGGNQPQHF | TGTGCCATCAGTATGGCAGGGGGCAATCAGCCCCAGCATTTT
. | . | TRBJ1-2 | TRBV3-1 | CASSPEGVYGYTF | TGTGCCAGCAGCCCCGAGGGGGTCTATGGCTACACCTTC
. | . | TRBJ2-5 | TRBV10-3 | CAISERVVGQETQYF | TGTGCCATCAGTGAGCGGGTAGTCGGCCAAGAGACCCAGTACTTC
. | . | TRBJ2-1 | TRBV7-2 | CASSLWGVTYNEQFF | TGTGCCAGCAGCTTATGGGGGGTCACCTACAATGAGCAGTTCTTC
. | TRBD1 | TRBJ2-6 | TRBV2 | CAGAGDRKINVLTF | TGTGCCGGGGCCGGGGACAGGAAAATTAACGTCCTGACTTTC
. | . | TRBJ2-3 | TRBV2 | CASSEDSRTDTQYF | TGTGCCAGCAGTGAGGACAGTCGCACAGATACGCAGTATTTT
. | . | TRBJ1-2 | TRBV10-3 | CAIHNRDYGYTF | TGCGCCATACATAACAGGGACTATGGCTACACCTTC
once | TRBD2 | TRBJ2-1 | TRBV4-3 | CASSQDRASGRGEQFF | TGCGCCAGCAGCCAAGATAGGGCTAGCGGGAGGGGTGAGCAGTTCTTC
few | TRBD1 | TRBJ1-2 | TRBV6-1 | CASSVRDRGYGYTF | TGTGCCAGCAGTGTCCGGGACAGGGGGTATGGCTACACCTTC
few | TRBD1 | TRBJ1-1 | TRBV10-3 | CAITDRGNTEAFF | TGTGCCATCACGGACAGGGGGAACACTGAAGCTTTCTTT
few | . | TRBJ1-4 | TRBV12-3/TRBV12-4 | CASSPELETNEKLFF | TGTGCCAGCAGCCCGGAGCTTGAAACTAATGAAAAACTGTTTTTT
. | . | TRBJ2-2 | TRBV5-1 | CASSLASRSTGELFF | TGCGCCAGCAGCTTGGCTTCCCGGTCCACCGGGGAGCTGTTTTTT
few | . | TRBJ1-2 | TRBV29-1 | CSVGVGSSYGYTF | TGCAGCGTTGGGGTGGGTTCCTCCTATGGCTACACCTTC
many | TRBD1 | TRBJ2-3 | TRBV12-3/TRBV12-4 | CASRDRVPTDTQYF | TGTGCCAGCAGGGACAGGGTTCCCACAGATACGCAGTATTTT
few | TRBD1 | TRBJ2-4 | TRBV27 | CASSTDRAYVQYF | TGTGCCAGCAGTACCGACAGGGCCTACGTTCAGTACTTC
few | . | TRBJ2-4 | TRBV12-3/TRBV12-4 | CASLWTTPWGNIQYF | TGTGCCAGCCTCTGGACTACCCCTTGGGGAAACATTCAGTACTTC